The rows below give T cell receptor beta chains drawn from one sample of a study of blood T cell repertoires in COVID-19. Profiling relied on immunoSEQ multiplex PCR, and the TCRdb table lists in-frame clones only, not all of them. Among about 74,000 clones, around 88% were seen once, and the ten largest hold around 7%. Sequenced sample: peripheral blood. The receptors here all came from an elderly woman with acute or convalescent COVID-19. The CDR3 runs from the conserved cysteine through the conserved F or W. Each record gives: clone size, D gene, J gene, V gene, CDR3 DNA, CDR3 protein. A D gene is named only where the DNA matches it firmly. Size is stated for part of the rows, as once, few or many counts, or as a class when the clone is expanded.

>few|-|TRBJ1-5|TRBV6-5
TGTGCCAGCAACGGGGGGGCCGATCAGCCCCAGCATTTT
CASNGGADQPQHF
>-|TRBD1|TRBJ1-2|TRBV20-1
TGCAGTGCAACGACAGGGCCCGGCTACACCTTC
CSATTGPGYTF
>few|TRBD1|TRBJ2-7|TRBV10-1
TGCGCCAGCAGTATGGGACAGGGGAACGAGCAGTACTTC
CASSMGQGNEQYF
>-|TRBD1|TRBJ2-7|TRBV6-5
TGTGCCAGCAGTAGAACCGGGACAGGGGACTACGAGCAGTACTTC
CASSRTGTGDYEQYF
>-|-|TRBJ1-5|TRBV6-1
TGTGCCAGCAGTGAAGGGAACCGGGATCAGCCCCAGCATTTT
CASSEGNRDQPQHF
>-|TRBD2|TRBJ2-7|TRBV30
TGTGCCTGGGGACCGGGGGGGCACTACGAGCAGTACTTC
CAWGPGGHYEQYF
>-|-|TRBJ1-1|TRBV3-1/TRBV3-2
TGTGCCAGCAGCCGTACAGGGACCACTGAAGCTTTCTTT
CASSRTGTTEAFF
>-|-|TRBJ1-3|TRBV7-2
TGTGCCAGCAGCTTAGCTCGCCGCGGCTTTGGAAACACCATATATTTT
CASSLARRGFGNTIYF
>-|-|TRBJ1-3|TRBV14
TGTGCCAGCAAACCGAGTCTCTCTGGAAACACCATATATTTT
CASKPSLSGNTIYF
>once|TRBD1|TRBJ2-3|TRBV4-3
TGCGCCAGCAGCCAAGGACCCGGGACAGCAAACACAGATACGCAGTATTTT
CASSQGPGTANTDTQYF
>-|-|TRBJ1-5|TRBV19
TGTGCCAGTAGTATAGGGCCGGGAAGCAATCAGCCCCAGCATTTT
CASSIGPGSNQPQHF
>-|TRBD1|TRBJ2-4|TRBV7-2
TGTGCCAGCAGCCCCGACAGGGGATCTAGAAACATTCAGTACTTC
CASSPDRGSRNIQYF
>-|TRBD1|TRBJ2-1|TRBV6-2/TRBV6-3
TGTGCCAGCAGTTACGTCCCGGGACAGGGTTGGAAGGATAATGAGCAGTTCTTC
CASSYVPGQGWKDNEQFF
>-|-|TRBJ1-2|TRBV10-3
TGTGCCACGGGGGAAGGGTATGGCTACACCTTC
CATGEGYGYTF
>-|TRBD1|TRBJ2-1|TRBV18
TGTGCCAGCTCACGCCCCGGGACAGGGGGCAATGAGCAGTTCTTC
CASSRPGTGGNEQFF
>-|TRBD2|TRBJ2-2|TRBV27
TGTGCCAGCAGTGGACTAGCGGGGGGGCCTGGCACCGGGGAGCTGTTTTTT
CASSGLAGGPGTGELFF
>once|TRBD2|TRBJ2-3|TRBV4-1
TGCGCCAGCGCGGGACTAGCGGGATCGGGCACAGATACGCAGTATTTT
CASAGLAGSGTDTQYF
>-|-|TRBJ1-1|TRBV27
TGTGCCAGCAGTTTATTATCCGTGGCAGGAGCGGGCACTGAAGCTTTCTTT
CASSLLSVAGAGTEAFF
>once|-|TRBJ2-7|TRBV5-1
TGCGCCAGCAGCTTGGAGGGACTCCGGCCCAGATCCTACGAGCAGTACTTC
CASSLEGLRPRSYEQYF
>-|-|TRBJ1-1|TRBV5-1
TGCGCCAGCAGCTTGGTAGCCCTGAACACTGAAGCTTTCTTT
CASSLVALNTEAFF
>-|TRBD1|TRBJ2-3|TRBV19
TGTGCCAGTAGTTCCGACAGGGGGCTCCAAATTGGTACGCAGTATTTT
CASSSDRGLQIGTQYF
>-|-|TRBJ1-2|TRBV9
TGTGCCAGCAGCGTAGAGCCGGGGGGCCAGAGCTACACCTTC
CASSVEPGGQSYTF
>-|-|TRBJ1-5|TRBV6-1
TGTGCCAGCAGTGATCGGGCAGGGGCGGGCAATCAGCCCCAGCATTTT
CASSDRAGAGNQPQHF
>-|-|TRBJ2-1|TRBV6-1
TGTGCCAGCAGTGCCGCCAATGCGGGATGGTACAATGAGCAGTTCTTC
CASSAANAGWYNEQFF
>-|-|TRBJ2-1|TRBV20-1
TGCAGGACTTCCGCGGGCAATGAGCAGTTCTTC
CRTSAGNEQFF
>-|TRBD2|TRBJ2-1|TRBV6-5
TGTGCCAGCATCCTAGCGGGACCCTACAATGAGCAGTTCTTC
CASILAGPYNEQFF
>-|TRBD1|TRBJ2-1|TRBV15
TGTGCCACCAGCAGAGATCAGGGGGCCTACAATGAGCAGTTCTTC
CATSRDQGAYNEQFF
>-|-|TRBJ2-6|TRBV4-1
TGCGCCAGCAGCCAAGAGAGACAAACCGGGGCCAACGTCCTGACTTTC
CASSQERQTGANVLTF
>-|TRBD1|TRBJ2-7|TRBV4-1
TGCGCCAGCAGCTACCGGGACAGGTCCAACTCCTACGAGCAGTACTTC
CASSYRDRSNSYEQYF
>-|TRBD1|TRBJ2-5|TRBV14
TGTGCCAGCAGCCAGGGACAGGGGAGGACCCAAGAGACCCAGTACTTC
CASSQGQGRTQETQYF
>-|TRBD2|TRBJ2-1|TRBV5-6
TGTGCCAGCAGCTTGACTAGCGGGGGGGGCAATGAGCAGTTCTTC
CASSLTSGGGNEQFF
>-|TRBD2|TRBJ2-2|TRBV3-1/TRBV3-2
TGTGCCAGCAGCCAAGATGAATTCGGACTAGCGGGGGGCACGAACACCGGGGAGCTGTTTTTT
CASSQDEFGLAGGTNTGELFF
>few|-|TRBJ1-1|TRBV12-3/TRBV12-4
TGTGCCAGCAGCCGGGATGCGGGCACTGAAGCTTTCTTT
CASSRDAGTEAFF
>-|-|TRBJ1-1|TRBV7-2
TGTGCCAGCAGCTTGAGGCAGAACACTGAAGCTTTCTTT
CASSLRQNTEAFF
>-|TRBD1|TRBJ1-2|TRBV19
TGTGCCAGTACAACCGGGACAGGGGGCATTTCGGACTATGGCTACACCTTC
CASTTGTGGISDYGYTF
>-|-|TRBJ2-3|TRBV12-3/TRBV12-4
TGTGCCAGCAGACATCAACAGGGTTATACGCAGTATTTT
CASRHQQGYTQYF
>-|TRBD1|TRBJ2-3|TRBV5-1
TGCGCCAGCAGCTTGGAGGGGGCTCCAGATACGCAGTATTTT
CASSLEGAPDTQYF
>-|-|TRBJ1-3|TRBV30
TGTGCCTGGAGTGTACGGGACATTACTAGAAACACCATATATTTT
CAWSVRDITRNTIYF
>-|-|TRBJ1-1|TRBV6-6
TGTGCCAGCAGTCCACCGGCGGATATAACTGAAGCTTTCTTT
CASSPPADITEAFF
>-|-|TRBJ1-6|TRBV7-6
TGTGCCAGCAGCTTAGGAGGTCAGGGCTATTCACCCCTCCACTTT
CASSLGGQGYSPLHF
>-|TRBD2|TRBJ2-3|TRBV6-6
TGTGCCAGCACCGATAGCGGGAGGAGCACAGATACGCAGTATTTT
CASTDSGRSTDTQYF
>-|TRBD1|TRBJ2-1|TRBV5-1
TGCGCCAGCAGCACCGGGACAGCCTACAATGAGCAGTTCTTC
CASSTGTAYNEQFF
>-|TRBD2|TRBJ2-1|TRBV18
TGTGCCAGCTCACCGTCGCGGGGGGGGAATGAGCAGTTCTTC
CASSPSRGGNEQFF